There are a few counts of the clone carrying this T cell receptor beta chain. Its antigen remains unknown. TCRdb reprocessed the 5' RACE reads via MiXCR and lists one record per CDR3 protein. The table has approximately 93,000 distinct CDR3 sequences, around 5.8% seen once. These data originate in a study of T cells after yellow fever vaccination. Study-wide findings and caveats: Repertoires sorted by FACS could include abundant clonotypes that are contaminants from the bulk population.

Germline-derived CDR1 and CDR2 are GTSNPN and SVGIG (reference sequence). The CDR3 is made up of 15 amino acids. Trimming removed 0 bases at V and 6 bases at J, with 16 bases between. The source material was CD8+ T cells sorted from PBMCs, sampled 10 days after the yellow fever booster vaccination. The receptor's source is a man aged 18 to 30 who received the YFV17D yellow fever vaccine. V is TRBV30 and J is TRBJ2-3; D assignment may be TRBD1 or TRBD2 (5 bases each). CDR3 sequence: CAWSVLVPGTDTQYF. The CDR3 bases are TGTGCCTGGAGTGTATTGGTTCCAGGGACCGATACGCAGTATTTT.